This T cell receptor beta chain was documented in a study of blood T cells in healthy people across ages. The second PCR ran 7 to 11 cycles with a sample-barcoded 5' primer and J-beta primers. One entry per CDR3 protein, called by TCRdb with MiXCR from the 5' RACE reads. Of 1.5 million to 2 million distinct CDR3 sequences listed, over 25% are singletons. Many counts were recorded for this clonotype. This CDR3 comprises 13 residues. Trimming took 2 bases from V and 8 from J, leaving 12 bases between them. CDR1 SGHTA and CDR2 FQGNSA come from the germline V gene. The sample was blood. The sequence was obtained from a woman in her thirties in good health. The V call is TRBV7-2, the J call TRBJ1-2; D not resolved. The CDR3 DNA follows: TGTGCCAGCAGCTTACCCCCCCTATTCGGCTACACCTTC. This gives the protein CASSLPPLFGYTF.